The 9 T cell receptor beta chains listed next were all sequenced from one sample in a study of cytomegalovirus exposure and HLA in healthy donors. With 60 Vbeta and 13 Jbeta primers, the PCR was carried out. Assay used: immunoSEQ multiplex PCR; TCRdb lists only in-frame clones, some missing. The sample yields about 170,000 clones, 82% seen once. The sample was PBMCs. All receptors come from a male donor in good health and CMV-seronegative.

V is TRBV30 and J is TRBJ2-1, with TRBD2 matching over 7 bases. Trimming took 1 base from V and 15 from J; bases not matched to a gene: 9. Looked up from germline, CDR1 is GTSNPN and CDR2 is SVGIG (reference sequence). There are 12 residues in the CDR3. CDR3 in amino acids: CAWSALSGRGFF. The CDR3 nucleotides read TGTGCCTGGAGTGCCCTTAGCGGGCGAGGGTTCTTC.

The rearrangement uses TRBV5-1 and TRBJ2-6; TRBD2 agrees at 13 bases. Per the germline V gene, CDR1 is SGHRS and CDR2 is YFSETQ. The junction had 6 bases not matched to a gene; V was cut back by 2 bases and J by 1 base. The CDR3 is 19 residues long. The CDR3 DNA reads as TGCGCCAGCAGCTTTTCACTAGCGGGAGGGCCGTCTGGGGCCAACGTCCTGACTTTC. Amino acids: CASSFSLAGGPSGANVLTF. Complete variable domain (other parts from reference TRBV5-1 and TRBJ2-6): KAGVTQTPRYLIKTRGQQVTLSCSPISGHRSVSWYQQTPGQGLQFLFEYFSETQRNKGNFPGRFSGRQFSNSRSEMNVSTLELGDSALYLCASSFSLAGGPSGANVLTFGAGSRLTVL.

This chain connects TRBV9 to TRBJ2-3; D may be TRBD1 (5 bases). This CDR3 has 15 amino acids. V was cut by 0 bases and J by 2 bases, with 10 bases left in between. Per germline, CDR1 SGDLS and CDR2 YYNGEE. The CDR3 bases are TGTGCCAGCAGCGTAGAGAGAGGACACACAGATACGCAGTATTTT. Protein product: CASSVERGHTDTQYF.

The V gene is TRBV5-4, the J gene TRBJ2-7; 13 nucleotides agree with TRBD2. The CDR3 is 17 residues long. The V gene's germline CDR1 is SGHNT and CDR2 YYREEE (reference sequence). The junction had 3 bases not matched to a gene; V was cut back by 0 bases and J by 0 bases. CDR3 in DNA: TGTGCCAGCAGCTTGGGGGGACTAGCGGGGCCCTCCTACGAGCAGTACTTC. The encoded protein is CASSLGGLAGPSYEQYF.

CDR3 in amino acids: CASSGTGGNTGELFF. The CDR3 nucleotides read TGTGCCAGCAGCGGGACAGGGGGGAACACCGGGGAGCTGTTTTTT. The rearrangement links TRBV6-5 to TRBJ2-2; the match to TRBD1 covers 11 bases. This CDR3 comprises 15 residues. Germline CDR1 and CDR2: MNHEY and SVGAGI. V dropped 6 bases and J dropped 1; count of bases not matched to a gene: 1.

This rearrangement joins TRBV5-1 to TRBJ2-1; 7 bases are shared with TRBD1. The CDR3 totals 13 residues. CDR1 is SGHRS and CDR2 is YFSETQ in the germline V gene. V shed 2 bases and J 7 bases; nucleotides not matched to a gene: 3. The CDR3 DNA reads TGCGCCAGCAGCTTAGGGGGCATGAATGAGCAGTTCTTC. Protein product: CASSLGGMNEQFF.

The genes are TRBV7-9 and TRBJ1-2; a possible D gene is TRBD1 (5 bases). The germline gives CDR1 SEHNR, CDR2 FQNEAQ (reference sequence). The CDR3 totals 12 residues. V lost 6 bases and J 5 bases, leaving 10 bases between the germline ends. For the CDR3, the DNA is TGTGCCAGCAGGATAGGGGTGTATGGCTACACCTTC. Protein product: CASRIGVYGYTF.

The rearrangement uses TRBV27 and TRBJ2-7, with D hard to call. Germline lookup yields CDR1 MNHEY and CDR2 SMNVEV (reference sequence). The V end lost 2 bases, the J end lost 0 bases, and 8 bases lay between the germline ends. CDR3 length: 14 amino acids. For the CDR3, the DNA is TGTGCCAGCAGTTTAAGACGGAGCTCCTACGAGCAGTACTTC. It encodes CASSLRRSSYEQYF.

The chain joins TRBV6-5 to TRBJ2-5, with 10 nucleotides matching TRBD1. Gene TRBJ2-7 matches the end of the DNA better, so the J call may be wrong. This CDR3 spans 14 amino acids. Germline assignment: CDR1 MNHEY and CDR2 SVGAGI. As DNA, the CDR3 is TGTGCCAGCAGCCCGGGACAGGGGATCTACGAGCAGTACTTC. Amino acid sequence: CASSPGQGIYEQYF.